This TCR beta chain appears in the sequencing data of a study of Graves' ophthalmopathy and Graves' hyperthyroidism. RNA served as the template for amplifying TCR beta CDR3 regions. Second-round multiplex PCR came after first-round RT-PCR with HTBI primers. Via MiXCR, TCRdb re-called the multiplex PCR reads, giving one row per CDR3 protein. Here the sample spans some 1.1 million distinct CDR3 sequences, 35% to 40% being singletons. The CDR3 covers 13 residues. From germline, CDR1 is SGHTA and CDR2 FQGNSA. Trimming removed 0 bases at V and 7 bases at J, with 7 bases between. This clonotype was counted at least ten times.

This TCR was recovered from an adult man with Graves' hyperthyroidism. The chain has TRBV7-2 and TRBJ1-5, with D unclear. Sequencing input: peripheral blood or thyroid tissue (not recorded which). CDR3 region: CASSLALSQPQHF. The DNA of the CDR3 is TGTGCCAGCAGCTTAGCGCTGAGCCAGCCCCAGCATTTT. The whole variable domain, filled in from reference TRBV7-2 and TRBJ1-5, reads GAGVSQSPSNKVTEKGKDVELRCDPISGHTALYWYRQSLGQGLEFLIYFQGNSAPDKSGLPSDRFSAERTGGSVSTLTIQRTQQEDSAVYLCASSLALSQPQHFGDGTRLSIL.